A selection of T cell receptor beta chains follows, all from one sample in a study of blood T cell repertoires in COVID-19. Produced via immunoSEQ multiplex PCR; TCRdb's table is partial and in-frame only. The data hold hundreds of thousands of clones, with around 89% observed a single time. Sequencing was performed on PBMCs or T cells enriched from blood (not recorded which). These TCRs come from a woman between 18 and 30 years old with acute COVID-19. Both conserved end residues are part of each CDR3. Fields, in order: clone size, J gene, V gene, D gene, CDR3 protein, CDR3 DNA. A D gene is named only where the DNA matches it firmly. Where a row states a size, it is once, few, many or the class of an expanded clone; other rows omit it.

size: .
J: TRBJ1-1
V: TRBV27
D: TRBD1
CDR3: CASSRPGQGNTEAFF
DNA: TGTGCCAGCAGCCGACCGGGACAGGGGAACACTGAAGCTTTCTTT

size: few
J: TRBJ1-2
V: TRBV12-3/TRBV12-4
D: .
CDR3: CASSSKDSRGDTF
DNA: TGTGCCAGCAGTTCGAAGGACAGCCGGGGCGACACCTTC

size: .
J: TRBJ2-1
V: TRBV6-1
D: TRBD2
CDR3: CASSEWGTSFGEGFF
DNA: TGTGCCAGCAGTGAATGGGGGACTAGCTTTGGGGAGGGGTTCTTC

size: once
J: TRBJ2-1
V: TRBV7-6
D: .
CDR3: CASRGSVSSYNEQFF
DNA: TGTGCCAGCAGAGGTAGCGTAAGCTCCTACAATGAGCAGTTCTTC

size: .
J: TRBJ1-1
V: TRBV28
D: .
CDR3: CASSSTLNTEAFF
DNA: TGTGCCAGCAGCTCGACATTGAACACTGAAGCTTTCTTT

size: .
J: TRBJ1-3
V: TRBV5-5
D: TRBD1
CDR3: CASSFQDRTSGNTIYF
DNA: TGTGCCAGCAGCTTCCAGGACAGGACCTCTGGAAACACCATATATTTT

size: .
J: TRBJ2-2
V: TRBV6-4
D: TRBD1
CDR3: CASSDSGQPTGELFF
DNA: TGTGCCAGCAGTGACTCGGGACAGCCTACCGGGGAGCTGTTTTTT

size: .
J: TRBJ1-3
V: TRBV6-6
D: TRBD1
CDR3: CASSYARGASGNTIYF
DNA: TGTGCCAGCAGTTACGCCAGGGGGGCCTCTGGAAACACCATATATTTT

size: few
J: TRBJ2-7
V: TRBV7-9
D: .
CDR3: CASSSKQGGSYEQYF
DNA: TGTGCCAGCAGCTCAAAACAAGGGGGATCCTACGAGCAGTACTTC

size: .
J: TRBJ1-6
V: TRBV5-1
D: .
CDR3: CASSLEGVDSPLHF
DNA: TGCGCCAGCAGCTTGGAAGGGGTCGATTCACCCCTCCACTTT

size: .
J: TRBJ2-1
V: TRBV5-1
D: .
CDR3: CASRAGDEQFF
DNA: TGCGCCAGCAGAGCAGGTGATGAGCAGTTCTTC

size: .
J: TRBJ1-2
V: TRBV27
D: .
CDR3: CASRRGIRWLEGYTF
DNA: TGTGCCAGCAGAAGGGGGATACGATGGCTGGAGGGCTACACCTTC

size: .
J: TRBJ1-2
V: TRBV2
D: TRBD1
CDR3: CASSDLGTGDTF
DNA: TGTGCCAGCAGTGACCTTGGGACAGGAGACACCTTC